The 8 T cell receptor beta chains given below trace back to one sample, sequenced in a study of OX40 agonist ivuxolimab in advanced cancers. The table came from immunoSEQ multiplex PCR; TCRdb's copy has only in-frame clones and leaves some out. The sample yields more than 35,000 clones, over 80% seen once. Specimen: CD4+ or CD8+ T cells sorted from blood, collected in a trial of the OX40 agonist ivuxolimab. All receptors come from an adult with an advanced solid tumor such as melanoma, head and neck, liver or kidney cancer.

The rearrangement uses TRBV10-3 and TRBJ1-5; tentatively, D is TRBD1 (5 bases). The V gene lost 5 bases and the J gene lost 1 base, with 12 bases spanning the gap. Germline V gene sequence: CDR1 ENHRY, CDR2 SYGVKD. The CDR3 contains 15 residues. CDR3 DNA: TGTGCCATCAGTCAGGACATCGGGAGCAATCAGCCCCAGCATTTT. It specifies CAISQDIGSNQPQHF.

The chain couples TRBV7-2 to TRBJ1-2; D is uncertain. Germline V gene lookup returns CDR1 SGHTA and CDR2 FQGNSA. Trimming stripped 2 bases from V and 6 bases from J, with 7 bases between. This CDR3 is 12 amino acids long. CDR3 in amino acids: CASSLFGDGYTF. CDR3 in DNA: TGTGCCAGCAGCTTATTCGGGGATGGCTACACCTTC.

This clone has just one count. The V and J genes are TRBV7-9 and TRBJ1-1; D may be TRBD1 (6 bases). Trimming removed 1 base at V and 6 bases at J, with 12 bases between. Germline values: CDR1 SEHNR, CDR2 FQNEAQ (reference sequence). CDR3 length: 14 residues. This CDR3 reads CASSLVTGAPEAFF. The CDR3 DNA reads TGTGCCAGCAGCTTAGTGACGGGGGCCCCTGAAGCTTTCTTT.

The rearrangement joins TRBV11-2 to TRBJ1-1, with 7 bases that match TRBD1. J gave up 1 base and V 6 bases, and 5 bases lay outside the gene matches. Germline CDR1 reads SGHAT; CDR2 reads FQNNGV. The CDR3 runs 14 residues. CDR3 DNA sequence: TGTGCCAGCAGTTGGGACAGAACGAACACTGAAGCTTTCTTT. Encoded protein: CASSWDRTNTEAFF. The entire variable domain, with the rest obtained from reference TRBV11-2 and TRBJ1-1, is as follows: EAGVAQSPRYKIIEKRQSVAFWCNPISGHATLYWYQQILGQGPKLLIQFQNNGVVDDSQLPKDRFSAERLKGVDSTLKIQPAKLEDSAVYLCASSWDRTNTEAFFGQGTRLTVV.

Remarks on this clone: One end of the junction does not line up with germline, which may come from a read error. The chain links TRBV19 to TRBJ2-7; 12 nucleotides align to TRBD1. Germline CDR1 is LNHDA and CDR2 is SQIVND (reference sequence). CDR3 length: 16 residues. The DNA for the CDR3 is TGTGCCAGTAGTACACGAGGGACAGGGGGCTCCCACGAGCAGTACTTC. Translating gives CASSTRGTGGSHEQYF.

This CDR3 is CASSLDRPNEKLFF. Here the CDR3 DNA reads TGTGCCAGCAGCTTAGACAGGCCTAATGAAAAACTGTTTTTT. V is TRBV7-2 and J is TRBJ1-4; D is possibly TRBD1 (5 bases). Trimming took 1 base from V and 3 from J, leaving 6 bases between them. Germline V lookup: CDR1 SGHTA, CDR2 FQGNSA. The CDR3 has 14 amino acids.

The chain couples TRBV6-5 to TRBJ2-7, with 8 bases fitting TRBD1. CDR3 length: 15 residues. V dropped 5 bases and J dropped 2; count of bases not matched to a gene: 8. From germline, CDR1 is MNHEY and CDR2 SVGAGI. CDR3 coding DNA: TGTGCCAGCAGTGCAGACCGGGACAGGACCTACGAGCAGTACTTC. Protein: CASSADRDRTYEQYF.

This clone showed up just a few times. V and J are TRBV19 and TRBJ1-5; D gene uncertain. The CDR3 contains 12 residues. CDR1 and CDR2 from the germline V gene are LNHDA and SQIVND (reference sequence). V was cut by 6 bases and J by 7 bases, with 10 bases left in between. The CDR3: CASSRRGQPQHF. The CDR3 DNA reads TGTGCCAGTAGCAGAAGAGGGCAGCCCCAGCATTTT.